One sample yielded the 31 T cell receptor beta chains listed below, sequenced in a study of cytomegalovirus exposure and HLA in healthy donors. Use of 60 Vbeta and 13 Jbeta primers characterized the PCR. Only in-frame clones appear in the TCRdb table, and some are missing; sequencing was by immunoSEQ multiplex PCR. The sample lists more than 150,000 clones; about 84% were seen once. Material for sequencing was PBMCs. Every receptor here comes from a man aged 45-60 years in good health and CMV-seronegative.

In this sample, this clone turned up a few times. V gene TRBV19 combines with J gene TRBJ1-5, with D hard to call. Trimming shortened V by 5 bases and J by 3 bases, and 26 bases separated the two germline ends. Per germline, CDR1 LNHDA and CDR2 SQIVND (reference sequence). CDR3 length: 19 amino acids. CDR3 sequence: CASSPHRVRAWEANQPQHF. The CDR3 DNA reads as TGTGCCAGTAGTCCCCACCGTGTAAGGGCTTGGGAGGCCAATCAGCCCCAGCATTTT.

This clone came up once. The chain links TRBV2 to TRBJ2-1; 8 bases are a match to TRBD2. V lost 6 bases and J lost 7; bases outside the gene matches: 14. The CDR3 is 16 residues long. Germline V lookup: CDR1 SNHLY, CDR2 FYNNEI. CDR3 coding DNA: TGTGCCAGCAGCCCGGTTCCAGCGGGGGCTCGAAATGAGCAGTTCTTC. It yields the protein CASSPVPAGARNEQFF.

This clone was seen only a few times. The chain has TRBV7-8 and TRBJ2-7; 7 bases are a match to TRBD1. Trimming took 3 bases from V and 7 from J; bases not matched to a gene: 3. Germline CDR1 reads SGHVS; CDR2 reads FQNEAQ. The CDR3 sequence is 12 residues long. CDR3: CASSFEQGEQYF. CDR3 sequence (DNA): TGTGCCAGCAGCTTTGAACAGGGGGAGCAGTACTTC.

The chain has TRBV6-1 and TRBJ1-1; the match to TRBD1 covers 12 bases. Germline CDR1 is MNHNS and CDR2 is SASEGT. The CDR3 spans 15 residues. V was pared by 1 base and J by 8 bases, with 5 bases of the junction left unmatched. CDR3 sequence (DNA): TGTGCCAGCAGTGAAGTGGGGACAGGGGGCTACGAAGCTTTCTTT. Translation: CASSEVGTGGYEAFF.

The rearrangement joins TRBV2 to TRBJ2-3, with D uncertain. Trimming took off 0 bases at V and 0 bases at J, with 7 bases between the two ends. Germline assignment: CDR1 SNHLY and CDR2 FYNNEI. The CDR3 contains 15 residues. CDR3: CASSEARLSTDTQYF. The CDR3 DNA is TGTGCCAGCAGTGAAGCCAGGCTTAGCACAGATACGCAGTATTTT.

This chain joins TRBV29-1 and TRBJ2-1; 7 positions match TRBD2. J gave up 5 bases and V 7 bases, and 8 bases lay outside the gene matches. Germline V lookup: CDR1 SQVTM, CDR2 ANQGSEA. The CDR3 is 13 residues long. CDR3 DNA: TGCAGCGCCTTAAGGGGAGGGGACAATGAGCAGTTCTTC. It translates to CSALRGGDNEQFF.

In this sample, this clone turned up a few times. The V gene is TRBV25-1, the J gene TRBJ2-7, with a possible D match to TRBD1 (6 bases). CDR3 length equals 14 residues. The germline CDR1 and CDR2 sequences are MGHDK and SYGVNS. V was cut by 3 bases and J by 5 bases, with 14 bases left in between. The DNA of the CDR3 is TGTGCCAGCAGTGACTCACAGGGTATTCACGAGCAGTACTTC. Translating gives CASSDSQGIHEQYF.

The rearrangement links TRBV7-7 to TRBJ1-1; the match to TRBD1 covers 7 bases. This CDR3 region has 13 residues. In germline, CDR1 is SSHAT, CDR2 FNYEAQ (reference sequence). Trimming at V came to 9 bases and at J to 4 bases, leaving 8 bases not matched to a gene. The CDR3 DNA reads TGTGCCAGTTCACAGGGGATCGGCACTGAAGCTTTCTTT. Translated: CASSQGIGTEAFF.

This chain connects TRBV7-9 to TRBJ1-2; D is uncertain. This CDR3 has 11 amino acids. The V end was cut by 5 bases, the J end by 6 bases, with 7 bases between. The germline V gene encodes CDR1 SEHNR and CDR2 FQNEAQ (reference sequence). The CDR3 spells CASSQEDGYTF. CDR3 DNA: TGTGCCAGCAGCCAGGAAGATGGCTACACCTTC.

CDR3 sequence: CASSPYRDRASPLHF. CDR3 sequence (DNA): TGTGCCAGCAGCCCTTACCGGGACAGGGCTTCACCCCTCCACTTT. This chain joins TRBV11-1 and TRBJ1-6; TRBD1 matches at 9 bases. CDR1 SGHAT and CDR2 FQDESV come from the germline V gene (reference sequence). The junction had 8 bases not matched to a gene; V was cut back by 5 bases and J by 9 bases. This CDR3 is built from 15 residues.

This chain links TRBV27 with TRBJ2-1; TRBD1 agrees at 7 bases. The CDR3 is 16 residues long. The V gene end was trimmed by 6 bases and the J gene end by 2 bases; junction bases not matched to a gene: 10. Germline V gene sequence: CDR1 MNHEY, CDR2 SMNVEV (reference sequence). CDR3 DNA sequence: TGTGCCAGCAGCCAATCGACAGGGTTCCCCTACAATGAGCAGTTCTTC. It translates to CASSQSTGFPYNEQFF.

The chain combines TRBV6-6 with TRBJ2-7, with D unclear. Germline CDR1 is MNHNY and CDR2 is SVGAGI (reference sequence). The germline V and J ends were trimmed by 0 bases and 0 bases, with 6 bases remaining between them. The length of the CDR3 is 14 residues. CDR3 loop: CASSYSRGSYEQYF. Written as DNA, the CDR3 is TGTGCCAGCAGTTACTCTAGAGGCTCCTACGAGCAGTACTTC.

The chain recombines TRBV7-2 with TRBJ1-6; tentatively, D is TRBD1 (6 bases). CDR1 and CDR2 (germline): SGHTA, FQGNSA. The V end lost 1 base, the J end lost 8 bases, and 15 bases lay between the germline ends. The CDR3 runs 16 residues. The CDR3 sequence is CASSLVQGSIDSPLHF. The CDR3 coding sequence is TGTGCCAGCAGCTTAGTACAGGGCAGTATAGATTCACCCCTCCACTTT.

The chain recombines TRBV6-5 with TRBJ1-5, with TRBD1 matching over 7 bases. V was clipped by 6 bases and J by 5 bases; unmatched bases: 4. This CDR3 contains 13 residues. Looked up from germline, CDR1 is MNHEY and CDR2 is SVGAGI. CDR3 DNA: TGTGCCAGCAGCACCACAGGGGATCAGCCCCAGCATTTT. Its protein product is CASSTTGDQPQHF.

As DNA, the CDR3 is TGTGCCAGCACGCGCGGGGGGGCGCGGGAGCTGTTTTTT. Translating it yields CASTRGGARELFF. The chain recombines TRBV6-6 with TRBJ2-2; TRBD2 matches at 9 bases. Germline lookup yields CDR1 MNHNY and CDR2 SVGAGI (reference sequence). This CDR3 region has 13 residues. Germline trimming cut 7 bases from V and 9 bases from J; bases unmatched to any gene: 6.

V usage is TRBV6-1 and J usage is TRBJ1-4, with D unclear. Trimming pared 6 bases from V and 3 bases from J, leaving 14 bases between. Germline CDR1 reads MNHNS; CDR2 reads SASEGT. The CDR3 consists of 15 residues. The chain's CDR3 is CASRISSTANEKLFF. The CDR3 DNA is TGTGCCAGCAGAATTAGCTCTACGGCTAATGAAAAACTGTTTTTT.

This clone was recorded once. This chain uses TRBV7-9 with TRBJ2-2, with D tentatively TRBD1 (6 bases). Germline V gives CDR1 SEHNR, CDR2 FQNEAQ (reference sequence). Trimming stripped 7 bases from V and 5 bases from J, with 23 bases between. The CDR3 extends over 17 amino acids. The CDR3 here is CASTLLGGRERTGELFF. The CDR3, as DNA: TGTGCCAGCACCCTCCTTGGGGGCAGGGAAAGGACCGGGGAGCTGTTTTTT.

The chain combines TRBV28 with TRBJ1-2; D gene ambiguous. The V and J ends lost 5 bases and 0 bases respectively, with 4 bases between them. CDR3 size: 12 residues. Germline V gene sequence: CDR1 MDHEN, CDR2 SYDVKM. The CDR3 is CASSPANYGYTF. The CDR3 nucleotides are TGTGCCAGCAGTCCCGCTAACTATGGCTACACCTTC.

V gene TRBV6-1 combines with J gene TRBJ2-1, with D possibly matching TRBD2 (5 bases). The CDR3 length is 15 residues. Germline loops: CDR1 MNHNS, CDR2 SASEGT. V was shortened by 10 bases and J by 0 bases, with 16 bases between the two germline ends. The CDR3: CATRRERSSYNEQFF. CDR3 nucleotides: TGTGCCACCCGCCGGGAACGTAGCTCCTACAATGAGCAGTTCTTC.

This clone was counted once. The rearrangement links TRBV5-5 to TRBJ2-5; D ambiguous. V shed 4 bases and J shed 4 bases, with 11 bases lying between them. This CDR3 has 13 amino acids. Germline V lookup: CDR1 SGHKS, CDR2 YYEKEE (reference sequence). The CDR3 is CASSPYPGETQYF. CDR3 nucleotide sequence: TGTGCCAGCAGCCCGTACCCGGGAGAGACCCAGTACTTC.

The chain recombines TRBV21-1 with TRBJ2-5; TRBD1 is taken as the D call from the table, unchecked against the DNA. TRBV21-1 is a pseudogene segment. The CDR3 sequence is 14 residues long. The CDR3 DNA reads as TGTGCCAGCAGCAAACGGGACAAACAAGAGACCCAGTACTTC. Protein sequence: CASSKRDKQETQYF.

As to this clone: Within the sample, other DNA sequences also encode this same CDR3. This chain links TRBV9 with TRBJ2-5; the match to TRBD1 covers 7 bases. Germline values: CDR1 SGDLS, CDR2 YYNGEE. The CDR3 spans 14 residues. J was trimmed by 4 bases and V by 0 bases; bases with no gene match: 3. CDR3 protein: CASSVDRGGETQYF. The CDR3 nucleotides read TGTGCCAGCAGCGTAGACAGGGGTGGAGAGACCCAGTACTTC. The full variable domain, with the rest looked up from reference TRBV9 and TRBJ2-5, is DSGVTQTPKHLITATGQRVTLRCSPRSGDLSVYWYQQSLDQGLQFLIQYYNGEERAKGNILERFSAQQFPDLHSELNLSSLELGDSALYFCASSVDRGGETQYFGPGTRLLVL.

The rearrangement links TRBV7-2 to TRBJ1-1, with TRBD1 matching 9 bases. CDR1 is SGHTA and CDR2 is FQGNSA in the germline V gene. J was trimmed by 5 bases and V by 2 bases; bases with no gene match: 9. This CDR3 contains 16 residues. CDR3 in amino acids: CASSLLTGTGKTEAFF. DNA for the CDR3: TGTGCCAGCAGCTTATTGACTGGGACAGGGAAAACTGAAGCTTTCTTT.

The rearrangement links TRBV5-1 to TRBJ2-7; D is uncertain. The CDR3 extends over 13 amino acids. Germline V gene lookup returns CDR1 SGHRS and CDR2 YFSETQ. Trimming took off 4 bases at V and 0 bases at J, with 8 bases between the two ends. The CDR3 DNA reads TGCGCCAGCAGCCTTCTCAGCTCCTACGAGCAGTACTTC. It encodes CASSLLSSYEQYF.

V usage is TRBV25-1 and J usage is TRBJ2-7; 7 nucleotides agree with TRBD1. In germline, CDR1 is MGHDK, CDR2 SYGVNS. Trimming cost V 8 bases and J 2 bases; bases outside gene matches: 6. This CDR3 spans 13 amino acids. The CDR3 coding sequence is TGTGCCAGCTGGGACAGCAACACCTACGAGCAGTACTTC. As protein: CASWDSNTYEQYF.

This chain uses TRBV9 with TRBJ2-3; D is unresolved. The CDR3 totals 14 residues. Looked up from germline, CDR1 is SGDLS and CDR2 is YYNGEE. V was pared by 3 bases and J by 4 bases, with 12 bases between. This chain's CDR3 is CASSGVVGPDTQYF. DNA for the CDR3: TGTGCCAGCAGCGGGGTGGTTGGGCCAGATACGCAGTATTTT.

This chain links TRBV4-3 with TRBJ1-5, with unresolved D. V lost 4 bases, J lost 0 bases, and 7 bases lay in between. There are 14 residues in the CDR3. Germline V CDR1 and CDR2: LGHNA, YSLEER. The CDR3 DNA reads as TGCGCCAGCAGCCCTGACATTAGCAATCAGCCCCAGCATTTT. Amino acid sequence: CASSPDISNQPQHF.

The rearrangement joins TRBV5-1 to TRBJ2-2; D is uncertain. Trimming pared 5 bases from V and 0 bases from J, leaving 8 bases between. The CDR3 extends over 14 amino acids. Germline V CDR1 and CDR2: SGHRS, YFSETQ. The CDR3, as DNA: TGCGCCAGCAGTGGCAGTGCGAACACCGGGGAGCTGTTTTTT. This sequence encodes CASSGSANTGELFF.

The chain recombines TRBV19 with TRBJ1-5, with D perhaps matching TRBD1 (6 bases). Per germline, CDR1 LNHDA and CDR2 SQIVND (reference sequence). The CDR3 runs 15 residues. V was pared by 8 bases and J by 1 base, with 15 bases between. The CDR3 nucleotides read TGTGCCAGTCACAGGGTGGGTGGGAGCAATCAGCCCCAGCATTTT. It encodes CASHRVGGSNQPQHF.

J is TRBJ2-3 and V is TRBV9; possible D gene TRBD2, 6 bases. The germline V gene has CDR1 SGDLS and CDR2 YYNGEE. This CDR3 contains 15 residues. The V gene lost 4 bases and the J gene lost 1 base, with 13 bases spanning the gap. CDR3 DNA sequence: TGTGCCAGCAGCCCTTGGGACTCCGGCACAGATACGCAGTATTTT. It encodes CASSPWDSGTDTQYF.

In its sample, this clone was seen a few times. CDR3 sequence reads: CASSQDRNGDTQYF. The CDR3 DNA reads TGCGCCAGCAGTCAAGACAGGAACGGAGATACGCAGTATTTT. The V and J genes are TRBV5-1 and TRBJ2-3; tentatively, D is TRBD1 (6 bases). The CDR3 covers 14 residues. Germline V gene lookup returns CDR1 SGHRS and CDR2 YFSETQ. Deletions cut 5 bases from V and 5 bases from J, with 15 bases between.